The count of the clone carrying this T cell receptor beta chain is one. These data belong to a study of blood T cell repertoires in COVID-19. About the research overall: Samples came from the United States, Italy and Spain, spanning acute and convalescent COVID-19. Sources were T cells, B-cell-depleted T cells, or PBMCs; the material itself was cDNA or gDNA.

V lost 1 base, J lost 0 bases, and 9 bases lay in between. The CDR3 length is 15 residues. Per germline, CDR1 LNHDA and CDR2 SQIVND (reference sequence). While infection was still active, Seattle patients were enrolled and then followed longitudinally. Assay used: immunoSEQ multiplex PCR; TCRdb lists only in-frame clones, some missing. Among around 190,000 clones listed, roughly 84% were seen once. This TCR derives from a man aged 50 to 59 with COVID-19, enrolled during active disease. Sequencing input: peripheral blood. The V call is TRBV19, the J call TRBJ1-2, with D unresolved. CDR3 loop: CASSIVGFANYGYTF. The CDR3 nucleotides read TGTGCCAGTAGTATAGTCGGTTTCGCTAACTATGGCTACACCTTC.